Described below is a single T cell receptor (beta chain) sequence and its context. Its antigen is not known. Trimming stripped 3 bases from V and 0 bases from J, with 11 bases between. The CDR3 is 16 residues long. The germline V gene encodes CDR1 LGHNA and CDR2 YSLEER. These data originate in a study of T cell responses to AZD1222 COVID-19 vaccine. Study-level findings and limits: Spike-specific TCR breadth and depth grew following two AZD1222 doses. Recipients of AZD1222 seropositive at baseline numbered only 6 or 7.

Generated by immunoSEQ multiplex PCR, the TCRdb table keeps only in-frame clones and is missing some. The sample holds 150,000 to 160,000 clones, around 87% seen once. Sequencing was performed on peripheral blood, taken 28 days after the second AZD1222 dose. This sequence joins TRBV4-3 and TRBJ1-4; no firm D call. This TCR came from an adult who received the AZD1222 COVID-19 vaccine. The CDR3 sequence: CASSQAPRTTNEKLFF. For the CDR3, the DNA is TGCGCCAGCAGCCAGGCGCCCAGAACAACTAATGAAAAACTGTTTTTT.